This T cell receptor beta chain was captured in a study of regulatory T cells in long-lasting Graves disease. This clonotype was recorded at least ten times. Time point of the sample: newly diagnosed GD, antithyroid drugs for less than 3 months. Following extraction of RNA from PBMCs, that RNA was used to make the TCR library. Clinicians diagnosed Graves' disease using American Thyroid Association guidelines. Per germline, CDR1 MDHEN and CDR2 SYDVKM. Trimming cost V 4 bases and J 6 bases; bases outside gene matches: 6. The CDR3 consists of 14 residues. TCR beta libraries were built with iRepertoire HTBI primers and Arm-PCR of CDR3 regions. One entry per CDR3 protein, called by TCRdb with MiXCR from the multiplex PCR reads. The data contain roughly 220,000 distinct CDR3 sequences, around 17% of them seen just once; the ten biggest clones take up less than 25%.

The material sequenced was peripheral blood mononuclear cells (PBMCs), taken at new diagnosis, from a patient treated with antithyroid drugs. This sequence originates from a female donor with Graves disease. The chain joins TRBV28 to TRBJ2-1, with 7 bases identical to TRBD2. The CDR3 nucleotides are TGTGCCAGCAGTTCCGGACTAGTTGTCAATGAGCAGTTCTTC. Protein: CASSSGLVVNEQFF.